The 16 T cell receptor beta chains listed next were all sequenced from one sample in a study of T cell repertoires in cytomegalovirus infection. TCRdb recomputed calls from the reads with MiXCR, one row per CDR3 protein. The sample holds around 210,000 distinct CDR3 sequences, about 7% seen once. The sequencing input was PBMCs. These receptor sequences come from a human donor in good health (CMV status not recorded). Some clones in this sample may be carry-over from other donors' samples.

This clonotype was picked up many times. The gene calls are TRBV28 and TRBJ1-3, with 9 bases lining up with TRBD1. The CDR3 length is 15 residues. The germline CDR1 and CDR2 sequences are MDHEN and SYDVKM. The junction had 6 bases not matched to a gene; V was cut back by 5 bases and J by 4 bases. CDR3: CASSTTGGRGNTIYF. CDR3 nucleotide sequence: TGTGCCAGCAGTACTACAGGGGGCCGCGGAAACACCATATATTTT.

In its sample, this clonotype was seen many times. CDR3 amino acids: CASSYIGEGTDTQYF. CDR3 bases: TGTGCCAGCAGTTACATTGGAGAGGGCACAGATACGCAGTATTTT. The J gene is TRBJ2-3, the V gene TRBV6-2 or TRBV6-3, with D unclear. V was cut by 2 bases and J by 1 base, with 10 bases left in between. This CDR3 region has 15 residues. Germline values: CDR1 MNHEY, CDR2 SVGEGT.

This clonotype was seen many times. The V and J genes are TRBV7-2 and TRBJ1-1, with D maybe TRBD1 (5 bases). This CDR3 spans 14 amino acids. The V gene lost 5 bases and the J gene lost 3 bases, with 13 bases spanning the gap. Germline V lookup: CDR1 SGHTA, CDR2 FQGNSA. DNA of the CDR3: TGTGCCAGCAGCATCCTGGGGGAAGACACTGAAGCTTTCTTT. Protein product: CASSILGEDTEAFF.

The CDR3 protein is CASSSKGLAGISYEQYF. The CDR3 DNA is TGTGCCAGTAGTTCCAAGGGACTAGCGGGGATTTCCTACGAGCAGTACTTC. The chain couples TRBV19 to TRBJ2-7, with TRBD2 matching 13 bases. This CDR3 region has 17 residues. Trimming cost V 5 bases and J 1 base; bases outside gene matches: 8. The V gene's germline CDR1 is LNHDA and CDR2 SQIVND (reference sequence).

This clonotype was counted many times. CDR3 bases: TGCAGTGCTAGAGACCCAGCGGGGGACCAAGAGACCCAGTACTTC. Its translation is CSARDPAGDQETQYF. The chain is built from TRBV20-1 and TRBJ2-5, with TRBD2 matching 8 bases. The germline gives CDR1 DFQATT, CDR2 SNEGSKA (reference sequence). The CDR3 length is 15 residues. J gave up 0 bases and V 0 bases, and 3 bases lay outside the gene matches.

This clonotype was counted ten times or more. The gene calls are TRBV5-5 and TRBJ1-2, with D hard to call. CDR3 length equals 10 residues. V lost 5 bases and J lost 6, with 5 bases in between. Looked up from germline, CDR1 is SGHKS and CDR2 is YYEKEE (reference sequence). As DNA, the CDR3 is TGTGCCAGCAGTTTTAATGGCTACACCTTC. Translated, it gives CASSFNGYTF.

This clonotype was recorded at least ten times. This rearrangement joins TRBV29-1 to TRBJ1-4; D might be TRBD1 (6 bases). Germline V gene sequence: CDR1 SQVTM, CDR2 ANQGSEA. The germline V and J ends were trimmed by 6 bases and 10 bases, with 21 bases remaining between them. CDR3 length: 14 amino acids. CDR3 DNA sequence: TGCAGCGTCCAGGAGGGGGGGGCCTATGGAAAACTGTTTTTT. The encoded protein is CSVQEGGAYGKLFF.

This clonotype has a handful of counts. The CDR3 coding sequence is TGTGCCAGCAGACCCGGGGGGAGCTCCTACAATGAGCAGTTCTTC. This codes for CASRPGGSSYNEQFF. V usage is TRBV28 and J usage is TRBJ2-1; 7 positions match TRBD2. Germline lookup yields CDR1 MDHEN and CDR2 SYDVKM. CDR3 length equals 15 residues. V was clipped by 6 bases and J by 0 bases; unmatched bases: 5.

This clonotype was counted at least ten times. The chain combines TRBV6-2 or TRBV6-3 with TRBJ2-4, with D tentatively TRBD2 (6 bases). CDR1 MNHEY and CDR2 SVGEGT come from the germline V gene. The V end lost 3 bases, the J end lost 8 bases, and 20 bases lay between the germline ends. This CDR3 comprises 16 residues. The CDR3 DNA follows: TGTGCCAGCAGTTATTCGGGACTCCTCGGGATTGACATTCAGTACTTC. Amino acids: CASSYSGLLGIDIQYF.

The rearrangement links TRBV15 to TRBJ2-2, with D tentatively TRBD1 or TRBD2 (6 bases each). Germline-derived CDR1 and CDR2 are LNHNV and YYDKDF (reference sequence). V was cut by 7 bases and J by 5 bases, with 14 bases left in between. The CDR3 totals 14 residues. This CDR3 reads CATNPGAETGELFF. CDR3 nucleotides: TGTGCCACCAACCCGGGGGCAGAAACCGGGGAGCTGTTTTTT.

This rearrangement joins TRBV6-2 or TRBV6-3 to TRBJ2-5, with TRBD1 matching 8 bases. This CDR3 is 13 amino acids long. V lost 6 bases to trimming and J lost 10 bases; unmatched junction nucleotides: 10. Germline lookup yields CDR1 MNHEY and CDR2 SVGEGT. The CDR3 nucleotides read TGTGCCAGCAGCCTTCCCGGGACAGGAAACCAGTACTTC. The encoded protein is CASSLPGTGNQYF.

This clonotype showed up just a few times. The chain carries TRBV10-1 and TRBJ2-7; 8 bases are shared with TRBD1. V shed 3 bases, J shed 1 base, and the junction held 5 bases outside the gene matches. The CDR3 sequence is 15 residues long. The germline V gene has CDR1 WNHNN and CDR2 SYGVQD (reference sequence). Here the CDR3 DNA reads TGCGCCAGCAGTGACCAGGGGGCCGATTCCTACGAGCAGTACTTC. Protein product: CASSDQGADSYEQYF.

This CDR3 reads CASSLTWGTNTGELFF. Here the CDR3 DNA reads TGTGCCAGCAGCTTGACTTGGGGAACGAACACCGGGGAGCTGTTTTTT. The V gene is TRBV5-5, the J gene TRBJ2-2; D uncertain. V lost 1 base and J 0 bases, leaving 10 bases between the germline ends. The CDR3 spans 16 residues. Germline loops: CDR1 SGHKS, CDR2 YYEKEE (reference sequence).

This clonotype showed up many times. The V and J genes are TRBV7-2 and TRBJ2-7; weak D call: TRBD1 (5 bases). This CDR3 has 13 amino acids. Per the germline V gene, CDR1 is SGHTA and CDR2 is FQGNSA. The germline V and J ends were trimmed by 4 bases and 6 bases, with 13 bases remaining between them. DNA for the CDR3: TGTGCCAGCAGCTCCGAGGCAGGGCTCGAGCAGTACTTC. Protein: CASSSEAGLEQYF.

This clonotype was found many times. CDR3 amino acids: CASSRDPNNQPQHF. In DNA form, the CDR3 reads TGTGCCAGCAGCAGGGACCCTAACAATCAGCCCCAGCATTTT. This rearrangement joins TRBV28 to TRBJ1-5; D is possibly TRBD1 (5 bases). V was trimmed by 6 bases and J by 3 bases, leaving 12 bases between them. CDR1 and CDR2 (germline): MDHEN, SYDVKM. The CDR3 spans 14 residues.

At least ten counts were recorded for this clonotype. This chain links TRBV28 with TRBJ2-7; D not resolved. CDR1 MDHEN and CDR2 SYDVKM come from the germline V gene. The CDR3 totals 14 residues. Trimming left V 5 bases short and J 4 bases short, with 15 bases between. The CDR3 bases are TGTGCCAGCAGTCCCAAACGAGGCCGGTACGAGCAGTACTTC. Its protein is CASSPKRGRYEQYF.